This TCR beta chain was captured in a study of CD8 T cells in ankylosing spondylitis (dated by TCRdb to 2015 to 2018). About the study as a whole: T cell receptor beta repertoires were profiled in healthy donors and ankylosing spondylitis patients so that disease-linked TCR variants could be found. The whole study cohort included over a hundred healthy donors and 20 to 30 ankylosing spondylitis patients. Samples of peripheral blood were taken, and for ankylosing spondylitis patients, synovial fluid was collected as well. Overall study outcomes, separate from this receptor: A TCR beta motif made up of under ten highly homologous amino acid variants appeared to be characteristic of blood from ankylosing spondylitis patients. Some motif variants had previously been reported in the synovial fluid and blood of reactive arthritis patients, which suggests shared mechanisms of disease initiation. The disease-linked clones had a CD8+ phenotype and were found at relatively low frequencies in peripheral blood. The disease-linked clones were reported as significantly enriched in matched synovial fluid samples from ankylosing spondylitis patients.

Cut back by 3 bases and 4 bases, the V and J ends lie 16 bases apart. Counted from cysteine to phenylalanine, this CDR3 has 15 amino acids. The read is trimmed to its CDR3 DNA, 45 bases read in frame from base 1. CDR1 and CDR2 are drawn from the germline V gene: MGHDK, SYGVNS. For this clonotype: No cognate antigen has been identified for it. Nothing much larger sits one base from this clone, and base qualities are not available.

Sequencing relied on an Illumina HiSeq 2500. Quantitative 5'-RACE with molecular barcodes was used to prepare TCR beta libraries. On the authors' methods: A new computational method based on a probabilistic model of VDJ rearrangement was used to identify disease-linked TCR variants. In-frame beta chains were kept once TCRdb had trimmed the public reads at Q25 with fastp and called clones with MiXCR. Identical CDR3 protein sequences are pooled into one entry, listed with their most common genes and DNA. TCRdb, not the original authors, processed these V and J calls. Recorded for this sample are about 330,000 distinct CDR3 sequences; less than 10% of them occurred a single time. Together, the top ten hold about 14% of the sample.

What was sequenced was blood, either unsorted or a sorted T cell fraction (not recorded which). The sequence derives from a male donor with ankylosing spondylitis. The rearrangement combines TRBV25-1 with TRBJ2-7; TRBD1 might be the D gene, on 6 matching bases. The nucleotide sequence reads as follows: TGTGCCAGCAGTGATCCAGGGGTCCGGAATTACGAGCAGTACTTC. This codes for CASSDPGVRNYEQYF.